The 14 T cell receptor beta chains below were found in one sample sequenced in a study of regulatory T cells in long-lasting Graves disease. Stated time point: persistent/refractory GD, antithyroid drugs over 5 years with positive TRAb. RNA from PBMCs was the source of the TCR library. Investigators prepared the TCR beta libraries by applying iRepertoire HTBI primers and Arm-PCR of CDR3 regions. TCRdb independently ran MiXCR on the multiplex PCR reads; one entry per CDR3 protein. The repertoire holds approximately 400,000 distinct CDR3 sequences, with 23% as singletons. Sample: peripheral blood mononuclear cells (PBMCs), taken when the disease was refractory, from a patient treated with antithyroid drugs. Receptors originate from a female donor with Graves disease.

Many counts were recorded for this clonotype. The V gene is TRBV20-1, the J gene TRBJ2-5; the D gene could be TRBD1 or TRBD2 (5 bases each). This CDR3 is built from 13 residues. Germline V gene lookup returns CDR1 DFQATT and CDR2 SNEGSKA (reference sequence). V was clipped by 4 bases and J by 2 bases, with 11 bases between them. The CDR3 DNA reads TGCAGTGCTACGGGACGGAATCAAGAGACCCAGTACTTC. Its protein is CSATGRNQETQYF.

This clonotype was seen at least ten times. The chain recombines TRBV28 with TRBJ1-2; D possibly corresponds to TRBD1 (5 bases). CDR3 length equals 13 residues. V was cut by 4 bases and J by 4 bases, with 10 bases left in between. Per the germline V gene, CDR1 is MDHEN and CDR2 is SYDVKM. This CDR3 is CASSSGSPYGYTF. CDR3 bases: TGTGCCAGCAGTTCAGGGTCCCCCTATGGCTACACCTTC.

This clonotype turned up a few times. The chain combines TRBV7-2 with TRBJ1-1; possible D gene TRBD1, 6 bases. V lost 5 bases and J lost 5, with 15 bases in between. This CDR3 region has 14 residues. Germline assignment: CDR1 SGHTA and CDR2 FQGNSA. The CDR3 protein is CASSLTGYLTEAFF. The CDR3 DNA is TGTGCCAGCAGCCTAACAGGGTATTTGACTGAAGCTTTCTTT.

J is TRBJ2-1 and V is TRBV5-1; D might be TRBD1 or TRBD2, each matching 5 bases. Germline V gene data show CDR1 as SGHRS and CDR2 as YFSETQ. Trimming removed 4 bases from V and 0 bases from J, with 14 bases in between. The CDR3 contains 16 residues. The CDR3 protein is CASSVRDGGSYNEQFF. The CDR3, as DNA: TGCGCCAGCAGCGTCCGGGACGGCGGCTCCTACAATGAGCAGTTCTTC.

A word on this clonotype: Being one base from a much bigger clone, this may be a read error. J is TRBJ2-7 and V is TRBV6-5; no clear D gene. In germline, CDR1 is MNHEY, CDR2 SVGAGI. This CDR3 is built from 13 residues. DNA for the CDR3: TGTGCCAGCGGTTACTTCTGGACGGTCGAGCAGTACTTC. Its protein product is CASGYFWTVEQYF.

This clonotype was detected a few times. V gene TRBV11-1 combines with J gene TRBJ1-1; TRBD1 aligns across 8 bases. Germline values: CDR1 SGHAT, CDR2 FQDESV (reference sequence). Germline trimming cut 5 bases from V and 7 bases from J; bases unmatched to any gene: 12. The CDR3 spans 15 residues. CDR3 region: CASSQGPGQGVEAFF. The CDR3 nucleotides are TGTGCCAGCAGCCAAGGCCCCGGACAGGGAGTTGAAGCTTTCTTT. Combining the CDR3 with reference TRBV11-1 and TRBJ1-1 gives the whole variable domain EAEVAQSPRYKITEKSQAVAFWCDPISGHATLYWYRQILGQGPELLVQFQDESVVDDSQLPKDRFSAERLKGVDSTLKIQPAELGDSAMYLCASSQGPGQGVEAFFGQGTRLTVV.

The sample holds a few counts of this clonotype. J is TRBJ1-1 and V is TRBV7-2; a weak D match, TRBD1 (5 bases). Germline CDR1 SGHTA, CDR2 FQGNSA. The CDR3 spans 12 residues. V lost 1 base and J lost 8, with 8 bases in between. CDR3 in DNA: TGTGCCAGCAGCTTAGATTGGGGGGAAGCTTTCTTT. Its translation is CASSLDWGEAFF.

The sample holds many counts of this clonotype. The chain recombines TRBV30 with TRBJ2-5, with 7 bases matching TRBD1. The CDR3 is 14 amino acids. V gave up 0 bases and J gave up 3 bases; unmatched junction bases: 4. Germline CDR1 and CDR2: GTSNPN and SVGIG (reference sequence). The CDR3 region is CAWSVGQLEETQYF. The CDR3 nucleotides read TGTGCCTGGAGTGTGGGACAGCTAGAAGAGACCCAGTACTTC.

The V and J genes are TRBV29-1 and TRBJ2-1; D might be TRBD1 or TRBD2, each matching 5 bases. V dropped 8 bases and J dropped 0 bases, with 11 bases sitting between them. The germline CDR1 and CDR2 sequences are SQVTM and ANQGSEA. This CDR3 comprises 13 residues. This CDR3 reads CSHTGTSYNEQFF. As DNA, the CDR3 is TGCAGCCATACCGGGACCTCCTACAATGAGCAGTTCTTC.

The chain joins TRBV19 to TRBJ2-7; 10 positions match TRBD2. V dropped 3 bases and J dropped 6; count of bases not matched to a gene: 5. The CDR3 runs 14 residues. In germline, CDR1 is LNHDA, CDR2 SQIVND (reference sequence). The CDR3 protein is CASSISSGGGEQYF. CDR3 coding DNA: TGTGCCAGTAGTATCTCGAGCGGGGGGGGCGAGCAGTACTTC. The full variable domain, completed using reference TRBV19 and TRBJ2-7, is DGGITQSPKYLFRKEGQNVTLSCEQNLNHDAMYWYRQDPGQGLRLIYYSQIVNDFQKGDIAEGYSVSREKKESFPLTVTSAQKNPTAFYLCASSISSGGGEQYFGPGTRLTVT.

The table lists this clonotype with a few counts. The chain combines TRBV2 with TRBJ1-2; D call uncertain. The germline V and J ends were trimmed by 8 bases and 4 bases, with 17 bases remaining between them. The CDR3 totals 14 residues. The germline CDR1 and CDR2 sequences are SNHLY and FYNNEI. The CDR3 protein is CASGLFTQGYGYTF. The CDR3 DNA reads TGTGCCAGCGGACTCTTTACCCAAGGCTATGGCTACACCTTC.

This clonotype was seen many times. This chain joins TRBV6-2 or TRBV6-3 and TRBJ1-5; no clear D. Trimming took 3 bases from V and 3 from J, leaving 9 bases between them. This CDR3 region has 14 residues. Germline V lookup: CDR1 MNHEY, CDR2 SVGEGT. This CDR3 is CASSYIQTNQPQHF. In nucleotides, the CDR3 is TGTGCCAGCAGTTATATCCAGACCAATCAGCCCCAGCATTTT.

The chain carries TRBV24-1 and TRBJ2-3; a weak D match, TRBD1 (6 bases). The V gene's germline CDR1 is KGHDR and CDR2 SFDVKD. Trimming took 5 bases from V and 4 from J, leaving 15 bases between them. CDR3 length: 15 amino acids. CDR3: CATSGGRGGSDTQYF. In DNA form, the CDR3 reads TGTGCCACCAGTGGGGGGCGCGGAGGATCAGATACGCAGTATTTT.

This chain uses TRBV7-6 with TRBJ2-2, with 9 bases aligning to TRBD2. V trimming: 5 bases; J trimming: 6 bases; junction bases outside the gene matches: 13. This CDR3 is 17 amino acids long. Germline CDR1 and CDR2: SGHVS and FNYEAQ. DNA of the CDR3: TGTGCCAGCAGCCCCGGGAGCGGGAGGTCCCCAGCCGGGGAGCTGTTTTTT. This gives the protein CASSPGSGRSPAGELFF.